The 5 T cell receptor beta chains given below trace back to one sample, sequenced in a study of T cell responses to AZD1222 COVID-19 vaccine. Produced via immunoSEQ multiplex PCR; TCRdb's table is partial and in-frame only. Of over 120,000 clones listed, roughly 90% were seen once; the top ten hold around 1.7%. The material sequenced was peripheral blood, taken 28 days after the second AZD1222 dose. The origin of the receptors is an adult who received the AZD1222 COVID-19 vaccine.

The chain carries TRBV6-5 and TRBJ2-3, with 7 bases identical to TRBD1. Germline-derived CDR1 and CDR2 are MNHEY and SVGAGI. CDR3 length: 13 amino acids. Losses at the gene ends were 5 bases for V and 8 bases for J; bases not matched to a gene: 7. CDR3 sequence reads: CASSPRQGSTQYF. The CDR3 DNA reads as TGTGCCAGCAGTCCCCGACAGGGAAGTACGCAGTATTTT.

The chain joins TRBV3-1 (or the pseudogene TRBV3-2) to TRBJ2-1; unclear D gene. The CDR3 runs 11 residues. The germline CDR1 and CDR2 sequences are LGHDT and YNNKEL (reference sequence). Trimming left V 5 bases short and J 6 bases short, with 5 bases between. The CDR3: CASSLANEQFF. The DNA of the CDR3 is TGTGCCAGCAGCTTAGCCAATGAGCAGTTCTTC.

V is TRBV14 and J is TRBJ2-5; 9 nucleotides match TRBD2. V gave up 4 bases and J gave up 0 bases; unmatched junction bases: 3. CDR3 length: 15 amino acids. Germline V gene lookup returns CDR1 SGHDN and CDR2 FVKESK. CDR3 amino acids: CASSRLADYQETQYF. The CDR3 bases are TGTGCCAGCAGCCGACTAGCGGATTACCAAGAGACCCAGTACTTC.

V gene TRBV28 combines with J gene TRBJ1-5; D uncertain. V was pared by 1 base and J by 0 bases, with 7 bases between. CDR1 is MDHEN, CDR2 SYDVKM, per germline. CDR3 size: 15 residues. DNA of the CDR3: TGTGCCAGCAGTTTATACTACAGTAGCAATCAGCCCCAGCATTTT. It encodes CASSLYYSSNQPQHF.

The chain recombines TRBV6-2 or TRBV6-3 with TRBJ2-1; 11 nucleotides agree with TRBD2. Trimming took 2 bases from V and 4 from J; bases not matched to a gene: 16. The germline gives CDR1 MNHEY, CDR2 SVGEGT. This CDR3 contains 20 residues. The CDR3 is CASSYPKGVAGGQGYNEQFF. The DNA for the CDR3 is TGTGCCAGCAGTTACCCCAAGGGAGTAGCGGGAGGGCAAGGATACAATGAGCAGTTCTTC.